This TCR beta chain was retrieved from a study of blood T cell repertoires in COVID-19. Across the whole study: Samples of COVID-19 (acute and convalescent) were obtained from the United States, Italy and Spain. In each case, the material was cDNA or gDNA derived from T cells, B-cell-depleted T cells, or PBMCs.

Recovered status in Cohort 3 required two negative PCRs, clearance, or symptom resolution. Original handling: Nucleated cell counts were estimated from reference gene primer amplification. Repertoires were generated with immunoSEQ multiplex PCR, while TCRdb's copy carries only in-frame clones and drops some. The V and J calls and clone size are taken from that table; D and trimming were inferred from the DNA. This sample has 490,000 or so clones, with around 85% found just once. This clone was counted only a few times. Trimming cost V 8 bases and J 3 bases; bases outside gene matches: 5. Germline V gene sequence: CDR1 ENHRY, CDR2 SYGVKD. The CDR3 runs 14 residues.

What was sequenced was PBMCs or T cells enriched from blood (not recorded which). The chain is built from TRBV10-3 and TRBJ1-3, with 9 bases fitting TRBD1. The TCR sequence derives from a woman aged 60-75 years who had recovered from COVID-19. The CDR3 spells CAIGDREFGNTIYF. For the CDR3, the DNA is TGTGCCATCGGGGACAGGGAGTTTGGAAACACCATATATTTT.